This TCR beta chain is drawn from a study of blood T cell repertoires in COVID-19. Study-wide background: Donors in the United States, Italy and Spain gave samples during acute or convalescent COVID-19. The cDNA or gDNA used as material had been derived from T cells, B-cell-depleted T cells, or PBMCs.

In the study's own analysis: Reference gene primers were amplified, and this amplification served to estimate nucleated cell counts. Libraries were prepared by immunoSEQ multiplex PCR; TCRdb keeps only in-frame clonotypes and omits some of them. The DNA was the basis for D and trimming; V, J and clone size are from that table. The repertoire holds roughly 80,000 clones, with more than 75% as singletons. Trimming took 6 bases from V and 3 from J; bases not matched to a gene: 7. The CDR3 is 15 amino acids. Germline loops: CDR1 MDHEN, CDR2 SYDVKM. Source material: peripheral blood. The receptor was isolated from a human donor in a cohort sampled during active COVID-19. The V gene is TRBV28, the J gene TRBJ1-4; 7 bases line up with TRBD1. CDR3 loop: CASRNNRGANEKLFF. The CDR3 nucleotides are TGTGCCAGCAGAAATAACAGGGGAGCTAATGAAAAACTGTTTTTT.